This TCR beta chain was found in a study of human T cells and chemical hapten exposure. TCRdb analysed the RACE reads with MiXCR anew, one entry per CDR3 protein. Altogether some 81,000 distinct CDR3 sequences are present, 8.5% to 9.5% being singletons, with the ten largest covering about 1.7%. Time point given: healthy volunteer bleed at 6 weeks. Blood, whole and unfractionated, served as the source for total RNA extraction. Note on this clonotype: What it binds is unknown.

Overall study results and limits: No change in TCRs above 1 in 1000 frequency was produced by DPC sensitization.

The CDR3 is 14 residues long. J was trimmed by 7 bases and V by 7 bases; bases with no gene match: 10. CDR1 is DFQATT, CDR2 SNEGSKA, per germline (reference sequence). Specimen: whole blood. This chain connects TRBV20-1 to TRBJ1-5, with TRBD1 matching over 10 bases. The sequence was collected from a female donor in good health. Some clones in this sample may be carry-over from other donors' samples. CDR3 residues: CSVQPTGGGQPQHF. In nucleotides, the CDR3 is TGCAGTGTCCAGCCGACAGGGGGCGGGCAGCCCCAGCATTTT.